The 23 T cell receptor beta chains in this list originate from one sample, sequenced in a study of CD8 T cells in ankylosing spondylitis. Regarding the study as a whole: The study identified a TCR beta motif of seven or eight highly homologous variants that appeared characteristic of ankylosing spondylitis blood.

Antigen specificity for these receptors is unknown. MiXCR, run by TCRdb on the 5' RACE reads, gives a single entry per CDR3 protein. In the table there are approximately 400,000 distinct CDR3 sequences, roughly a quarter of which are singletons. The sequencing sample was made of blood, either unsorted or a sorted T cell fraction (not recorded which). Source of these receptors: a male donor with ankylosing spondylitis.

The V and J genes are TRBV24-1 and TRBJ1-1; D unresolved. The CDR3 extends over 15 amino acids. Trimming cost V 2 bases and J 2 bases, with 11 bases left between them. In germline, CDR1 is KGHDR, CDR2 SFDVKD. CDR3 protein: CATSDSSRPNTEAFF. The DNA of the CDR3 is TGTGCCACCAGTGATTCCAGCAGGCCAAACACTGAAGCTTTCTTT.

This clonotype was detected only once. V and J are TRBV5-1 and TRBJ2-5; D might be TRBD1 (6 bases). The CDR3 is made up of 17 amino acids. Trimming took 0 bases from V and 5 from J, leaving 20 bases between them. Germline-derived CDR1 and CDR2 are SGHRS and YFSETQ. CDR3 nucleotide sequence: TGCGCCAGCAGCTTGGTTGGGGGCGCAAGTGTGGGGGAGACCCAGTACTTC. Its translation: CASSLVGGASVGETQYF.

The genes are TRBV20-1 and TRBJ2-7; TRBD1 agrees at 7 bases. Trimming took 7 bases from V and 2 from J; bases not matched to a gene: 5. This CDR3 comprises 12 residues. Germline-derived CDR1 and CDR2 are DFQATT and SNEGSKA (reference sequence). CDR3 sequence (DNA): TGCAGTGTCTGGACAGGACCCTACGAGCAGTACGTC. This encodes CSVWTGPYEQYV.

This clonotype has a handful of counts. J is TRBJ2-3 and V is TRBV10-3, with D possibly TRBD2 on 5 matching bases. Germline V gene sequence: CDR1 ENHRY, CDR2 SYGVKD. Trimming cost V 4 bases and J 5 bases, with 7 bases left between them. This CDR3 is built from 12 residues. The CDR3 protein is CAISGGQDTQYF. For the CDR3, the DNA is TGTGCCATCAGTGGCGGGCAAGATACGCAGTATTTT.

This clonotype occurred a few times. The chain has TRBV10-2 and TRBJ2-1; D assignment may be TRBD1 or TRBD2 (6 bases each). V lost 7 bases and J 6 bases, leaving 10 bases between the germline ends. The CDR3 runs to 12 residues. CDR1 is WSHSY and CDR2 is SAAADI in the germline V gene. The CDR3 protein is CASTRGVNEQFF. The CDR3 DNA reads TGCGCCAGCACGAGGGGGGTCAATGAGCAGTTCTTC.

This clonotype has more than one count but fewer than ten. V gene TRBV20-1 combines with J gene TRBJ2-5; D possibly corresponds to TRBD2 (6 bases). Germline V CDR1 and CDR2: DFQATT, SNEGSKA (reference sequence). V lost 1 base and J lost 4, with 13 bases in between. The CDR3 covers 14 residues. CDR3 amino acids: CSARVTGVVETQYF. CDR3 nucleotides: TGCAGTGCTAGAGTTACGGGAGTTGTAGAGACCCAGTACTTC.

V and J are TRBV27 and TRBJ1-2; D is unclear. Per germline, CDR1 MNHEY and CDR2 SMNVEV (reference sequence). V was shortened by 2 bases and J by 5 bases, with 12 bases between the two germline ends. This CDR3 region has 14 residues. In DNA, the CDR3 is TGTGCCAGCAGTTTAAAACCAGTCGGATATGGCTACACCTTC. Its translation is CASSLKPVGYGYTF.

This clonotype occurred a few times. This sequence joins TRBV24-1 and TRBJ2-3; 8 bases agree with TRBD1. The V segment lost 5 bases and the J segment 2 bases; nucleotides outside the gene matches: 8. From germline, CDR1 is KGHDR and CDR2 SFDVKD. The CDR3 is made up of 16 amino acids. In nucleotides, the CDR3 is TGTGCCACCAGTGTCGGAGACAGGGGAACCACAGATACGCAGTATTTT. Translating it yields CATSVGDRGTTDTQYF.

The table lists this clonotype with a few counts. For the CDR3, the DNA is TGTGCCACCAGTGACTGGGACAGGGGGCGGGAGCAGTTCTTC. Its translation: CATSDWDRGREQFF. The chain has TRBV24-1 and TRBJ2-1, with 12 bases identical to TRBD1. There are 14 residues in the CDR3. Trimming removed 4 bases from V and 10 bases from J; junction bases left unmatched: 4. Germline lookup yields CDR1 KGHDR and CDR2 SFDVKD.

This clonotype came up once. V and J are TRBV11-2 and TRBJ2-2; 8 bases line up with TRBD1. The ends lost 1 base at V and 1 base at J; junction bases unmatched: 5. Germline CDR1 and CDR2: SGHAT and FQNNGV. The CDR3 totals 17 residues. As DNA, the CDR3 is TGTGCCAGCAGCTTAGCCGGACAGGGCCTGAACACCGGGGAGCTGTTTTTT. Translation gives CASSLAGQGLNTGELFF.

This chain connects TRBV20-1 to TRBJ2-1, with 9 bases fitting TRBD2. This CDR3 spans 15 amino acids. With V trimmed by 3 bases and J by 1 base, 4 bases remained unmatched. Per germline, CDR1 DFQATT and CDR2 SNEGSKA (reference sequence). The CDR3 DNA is TGCAGTGCTAGTAGCGGGAGATTGTCCTACAATGAGCAGTTCTTC. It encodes CSASSGRLSYNEQFF.

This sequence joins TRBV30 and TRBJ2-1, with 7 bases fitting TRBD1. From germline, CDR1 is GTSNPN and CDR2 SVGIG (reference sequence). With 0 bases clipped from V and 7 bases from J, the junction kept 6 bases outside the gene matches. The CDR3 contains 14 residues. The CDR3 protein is CAWSVTGIRNEQFF. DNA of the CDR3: TGTGCCTGGAGTGTGACAGGGATAAGAAATGAGCAGTTCTTC.

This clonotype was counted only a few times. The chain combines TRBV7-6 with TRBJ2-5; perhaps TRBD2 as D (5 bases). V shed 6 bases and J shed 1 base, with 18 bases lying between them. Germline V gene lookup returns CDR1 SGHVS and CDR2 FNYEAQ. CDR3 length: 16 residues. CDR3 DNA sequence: TGTGCCAGCAGAGAAAGCCTAGCAGCCCGCCAAGAGACCCAGTACTTC. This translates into CASRESLAARQETQYF. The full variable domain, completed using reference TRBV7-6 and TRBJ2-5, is GAGVSQSPRYKVTKRGQDVALRCDPISGHVSLYWYRQALGQGPEFLTYFNYEAQQDKSGLPNDRFSAERPEGSISTLTIQRTEQRDSAMYRCASRESLAARQETQYFGPGTRLLVL.

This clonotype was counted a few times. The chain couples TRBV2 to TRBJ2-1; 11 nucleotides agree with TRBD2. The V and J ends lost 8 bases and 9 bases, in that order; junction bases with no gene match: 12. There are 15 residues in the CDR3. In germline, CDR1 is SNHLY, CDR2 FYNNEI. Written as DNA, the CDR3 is TGTGCCAGCCGGCCGACTAGCGGGACGGGGGGTGAGCAGTTCTTC. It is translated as CASRPTSGTGGEQFF.

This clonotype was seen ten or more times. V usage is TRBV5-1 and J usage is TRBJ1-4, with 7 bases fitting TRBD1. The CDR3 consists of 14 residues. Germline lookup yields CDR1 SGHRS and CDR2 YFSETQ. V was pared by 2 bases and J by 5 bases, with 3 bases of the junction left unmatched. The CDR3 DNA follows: TGCGCCAGCAGCTTAGGGGGCTCGAATGAAAAACTGTTTTTT. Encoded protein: CASSLGGSNEKLFF.

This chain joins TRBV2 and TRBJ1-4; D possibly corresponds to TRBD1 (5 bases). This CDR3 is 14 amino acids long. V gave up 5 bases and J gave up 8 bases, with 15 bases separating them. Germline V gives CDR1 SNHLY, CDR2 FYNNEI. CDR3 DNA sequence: TGTGCCAGCAGTCGGGACCGCACAGGAGAAAAACTGTTTTTT. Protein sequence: CASSRDRTGEKLFF.

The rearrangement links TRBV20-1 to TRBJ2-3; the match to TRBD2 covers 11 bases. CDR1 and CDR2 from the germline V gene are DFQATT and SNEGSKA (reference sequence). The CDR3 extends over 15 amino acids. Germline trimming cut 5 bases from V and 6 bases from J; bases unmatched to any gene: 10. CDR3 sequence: CSASLAGAQKDTQYF. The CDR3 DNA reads TGCAGTGCTTCACTAGCGGGAGCCCAGAAGGATACGCAGTATTTT.

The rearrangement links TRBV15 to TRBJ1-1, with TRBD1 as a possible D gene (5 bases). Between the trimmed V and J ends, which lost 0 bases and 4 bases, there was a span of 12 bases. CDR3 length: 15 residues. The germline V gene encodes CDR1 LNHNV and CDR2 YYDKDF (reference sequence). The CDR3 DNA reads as TGTGCCACCAGCAGAGATACAGGCGATAGCACTGAAGCTTTCTTT. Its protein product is CATSRDTGDSTEAFF.

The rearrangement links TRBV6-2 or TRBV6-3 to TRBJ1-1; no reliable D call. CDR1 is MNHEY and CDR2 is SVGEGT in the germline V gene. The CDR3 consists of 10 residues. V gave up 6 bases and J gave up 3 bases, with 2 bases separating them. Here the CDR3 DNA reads TGTGCCAGCAGGTACACTGAAGCTTTCTTT. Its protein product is CASRYTEAFF.

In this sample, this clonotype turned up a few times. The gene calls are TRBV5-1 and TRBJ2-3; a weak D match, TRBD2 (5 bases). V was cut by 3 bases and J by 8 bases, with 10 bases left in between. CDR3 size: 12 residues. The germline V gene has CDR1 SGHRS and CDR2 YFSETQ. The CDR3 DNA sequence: TGCGCCAGCAGCTCCGTAGAGGGTACGCAGTATTTT. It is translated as CASSSVEGTQYF.

The DNA for the CDR3 is TGCAGTGCTAGAGATACCGGGTGGGACACTGAAGCTTTCTTT. Its translation: CSARDTGWDTEAFF. V usage is TRBV20-1 and J usage is TRBJ1-1; D remains ambiguous. CDR3 size: 14 residues. Trimming shortened V by 0 bases and J by 3 bases, and 11 bases separated the two germline ends. Germline V lookup: CDR1 DFQATT, CDR2 SNEGSKA (reference sequence).

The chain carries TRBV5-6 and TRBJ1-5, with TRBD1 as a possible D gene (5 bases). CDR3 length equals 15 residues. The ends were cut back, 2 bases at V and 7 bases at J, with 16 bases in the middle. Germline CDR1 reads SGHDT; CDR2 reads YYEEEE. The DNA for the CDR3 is TGTGCCAGCAGCTTAGGGCTCCGTCCAGGGCAGCCCCAGCATTTT. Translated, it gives CASSLGLRPGQPQHF.

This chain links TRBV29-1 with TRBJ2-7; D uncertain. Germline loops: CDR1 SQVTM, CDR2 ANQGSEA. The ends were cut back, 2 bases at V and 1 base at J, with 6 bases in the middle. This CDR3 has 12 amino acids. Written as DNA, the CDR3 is TGCAGCGTTGAAACGGATTCCTACGAGCAGTACGTC. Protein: CSVETDSYEQYV.